This section outlines one TCR beta chain sequence together with its context. This entry belongs to a study of blood T cell repertoires in COVID-19. All enrollees were roughly 18 to 100 years old and from some 24 US areas. With 5 bases clipped from V and 0 bases from J, the junction kept 10 bases outside the gene matches. Germline CDR1 and CDR2: SNHLY and FYNNEI. The CDR3 covers 17 residues. Only in-frame clones appear in the TCRdb table, and some are missing; sequencing was by immunoSEQ multiplex PCR. The data hold fewer than 250,000 clones, with 87% observed a single time. This clonotype was sampled from a woman aged 30 to 39 with acute COVID-19. The rearrangement links TRBV2 to TRBJ1-3; 7 positions agree with TRBD1. Specimen: PBMCs or T cells enriched from blood (not recorded which). The CDR3, as DNA: TGTGCCAGCAGTAAAAGACAGGGTGTGCGCTCTGGAAACACCATATATTTT. This sequence encodes CASSKRQGVRSGNTIYF.